This record concerns one T cell receptor (beta chain) sequence. This sample stems from a study of blood T cell repertoires in COVID-19. Whole-study context: Whether acute or convalescent, the COVID-19 samples came from the United States, Italy and Spain. T cells, B-cell-depleted T cells, or PBMCs supplied cDNA or gDNA.

Per the original methods: Researchers report that nucleated cell counts were estimated from reference gene primer amplification. Some clones are missing from TCRdb's copy, which holds only in-frame ones; the method was immunoSEQ multiplex PCR. That table gives V, J and clone size, and the DNA gave D and trimming. The sample shows about 170,000 clones, 80% to 90% of them seen only once. The sequencing sample was made of peripheral blood. The receptor's source is a woman in her forties or fifties with acute or convalescent COVID-19.

CDR3 in amino acids: CAWVDRGDTEAFF. The DNA of the CDR3 is TGTGCCTGGGTGGACAGGGGAGACACTGAAGCTTTCTTT. The chain couples TRBV30 to TRBJ1-1, with 9 positions matching TRBD1. J gave up 3 bases and V 5 bases, and 4 bases lay outside the gene matches. Germline-derived CDR1 and CDR2 are GTSNPN and SVGIG (reference sequence). This CDR3 region has 13 residues.